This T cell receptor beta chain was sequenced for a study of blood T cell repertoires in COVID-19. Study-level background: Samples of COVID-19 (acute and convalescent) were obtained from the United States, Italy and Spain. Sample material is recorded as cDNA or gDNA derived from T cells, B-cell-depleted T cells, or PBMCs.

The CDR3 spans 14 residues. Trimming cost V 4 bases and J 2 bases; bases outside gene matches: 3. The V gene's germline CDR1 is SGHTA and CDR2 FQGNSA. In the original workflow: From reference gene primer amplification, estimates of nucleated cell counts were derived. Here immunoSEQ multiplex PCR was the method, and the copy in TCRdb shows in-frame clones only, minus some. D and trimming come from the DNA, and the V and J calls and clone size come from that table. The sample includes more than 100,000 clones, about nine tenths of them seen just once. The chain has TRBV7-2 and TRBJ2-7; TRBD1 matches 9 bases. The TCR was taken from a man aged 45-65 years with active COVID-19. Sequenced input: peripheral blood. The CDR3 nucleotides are TGTGCCAGCAGCTGGACAGGGGCAACCTACGAGCAGTACTTC. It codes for CASSWTGATYEQYF.